This T cell receptor beta chain appears in the sequencing data of a study of memory CD4+ T cells and cytomegalovirus serostatus. Single viable CD3+CD4+CD8-CD45RO+ cells were sorted as the memory CD4+ T cells. Profiled with immunoSEQ multiplex PCR; TCRdb holds only in-frame clones, not every one. Of 84,000 or so clones listed, less than 90% are singletons. There are 15 residues in the CDR3. CDR1 SGHTA and CDR2 FQGNSA come from the germline V gene. V was trimmed by 1 base and J by 5 bases, leaving 12 bases between them. The V gene is TRBV7-2, the J gene TRBJ2-1; TRBD2 might be the D (6 bases). This clonotype originated in an adult in good health and CMV-seronegative. The sequenced sample consisted of memory CD4+ T cells from blood. This chain's CDR3 is CASSLDGGAHNEQFF. The CDR3 region has the DNA TGTGCCAGCAGCTTAGATGGCGGGGCGCACAATGAGCAGTTCTTC.